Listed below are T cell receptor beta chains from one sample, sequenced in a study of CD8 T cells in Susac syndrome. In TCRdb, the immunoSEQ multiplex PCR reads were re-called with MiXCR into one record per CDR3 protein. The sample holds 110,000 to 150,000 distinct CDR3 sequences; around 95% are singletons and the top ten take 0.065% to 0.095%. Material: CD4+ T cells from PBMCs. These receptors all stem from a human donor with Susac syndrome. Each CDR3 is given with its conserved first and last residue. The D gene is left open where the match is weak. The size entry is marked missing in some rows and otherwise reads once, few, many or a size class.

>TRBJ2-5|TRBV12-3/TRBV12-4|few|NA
TGTGCCAGCAGTTTTGGCGGAGAGGAGACCCAGTACTTC
CASSFGGEETQYF
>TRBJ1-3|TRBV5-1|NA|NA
TGCGCCAGCAGCTTGGATTCTGGAAACACCATATATTTT
CASSLDSGNTIYF
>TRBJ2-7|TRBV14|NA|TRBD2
TGTGCCAGCAGCCTGGGACTAGTACCCCTGGACGAGCAGTACTTC
CASSLGLVPLDEQYF
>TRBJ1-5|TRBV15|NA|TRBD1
TGTGCCACACAGGGGGGTAGCAATCAGCCCCAGCATTTT
CATQGGSNQPQHF
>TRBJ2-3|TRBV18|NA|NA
TGTGCCAGCTCACCACCCCCGGGAGTGGCAGATACGCAGTATTTT
CASSPPPGVADTQYF
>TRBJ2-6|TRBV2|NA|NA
TGTGCCAGCAACCAAGTAGGGGCCAACGTCCTGACTTTC
CASNQVGANVLTF
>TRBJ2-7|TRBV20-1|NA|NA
TGCAGTGCTAGACGTCCCCAGGCTGCTTCCTACGAGCAGTACTTC
CSARRPQAASYEQYF
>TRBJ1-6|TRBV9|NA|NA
TGTGCCAGCAGCGTCGAGGGCGGCGGTTTAGGATCCAATTCACCCCTCCACTTT
CASSVEGGGLGSNSPLHF
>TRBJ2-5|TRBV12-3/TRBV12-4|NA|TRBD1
TGTGCCAGCAGCGGGACAGGCCAAGAGACCCAGTACTTC
CASSGTGQETQYF
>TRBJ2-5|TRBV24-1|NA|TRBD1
TGTGCCACCAGTGAACAGGGGGCCGGTGAGACCCAGTACTTC
CATSEQGAGETQYF
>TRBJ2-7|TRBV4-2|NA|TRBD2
TGTGCCAGCAGCCAACAAAGACTAGCGGATTCTACCTACGAGCAGTACTTC
CASSQQRLADSTYEQYF
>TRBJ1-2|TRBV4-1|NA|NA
TGCGCCAGCAGCCAGGACAGATATGGCTACACCTTC
CASSQDRYGYTF
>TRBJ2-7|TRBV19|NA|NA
TGTGCCAGTAGTATTGATGGGGCAGGGGTCGCCTACGAGCAGTACTTC
CASSIDGAGVAYEQYF
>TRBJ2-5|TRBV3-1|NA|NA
TGTGCCAGCAGCCAAGTGGGGGAGACCCAGTACTTC
CASSQVGETQYF
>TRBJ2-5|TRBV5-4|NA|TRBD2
TGTGCCAGCAGAAGCGGGGGGGCCCAGGGACAGGAGACCCAGTACTTC
CASRSGGAQGQETQYF
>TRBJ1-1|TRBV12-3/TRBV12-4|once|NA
TGTGCCAGCAGTTTTAACGGCGGCTTCACTGAAGCTTTCTTT
CASSFNGGFTEAFF
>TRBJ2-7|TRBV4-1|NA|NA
TGCGCCAGCAGCCCGGACGGGCTCCAAAAGTACTTC
CASSPDGLQKYF
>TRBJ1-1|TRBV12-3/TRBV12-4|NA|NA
TGTGCCAGCAGTTCTGTGGAGGTGAACACTGAAGCTTTCTTT
CASSSVEVNTEAFF